This T cell receptor (beta chain) appears in the sequencing data of a study of naive and memory T cell subsets. The beta constant-region primer was an equimolar mix of two oligonucleotides covering TRBC1 and TRBC2. Ligated cDNA was amplified by four rounds of PCR with nested alpha and beta constant-region primers and SP2. TCRdb analysed the UMI-ligation and nested PCR reads with MiXCR anew, one entry per CDR3 protein. Here the sample spans more than 100,000 distinct CDR3 sequences, 35% to 45% being singletons. CDR3 size: 15 residues. Germline CDR1 is SGHDN and CDR2 is FVKESK. The V end was cut by 0 bases, the J end by 7 bases, with 10 bases between. Only a few counts were recorded for this clonotype. Its antigen is unknown. The study, taken as a whole, reports: Clonotypes here are unpaired alpha or beta chain sequences.

Input material: central memory CD4+ T cells from blood. This receptor was obtained from a human donor in good health. The V call is TRBV14, the J call TRBJ2-6; D not certain. This CDR3 is CASSQDMATANVLTF. The CDR3 DNA follows: TGTGCCAGCAGCCAAGATATGGCGACCGCCAACGTCCTGACTTTC.